One sample yielded the 9 T cell receptor beta chains listed below, sequenced in a study of CD8 T cells in ankylosing spondylitis (dated by TCRdb to about 2017). Broader findings and caveats from the paper: Blood from ankylosing spondylitis patients appeared to be characterized by a TCR beta motif composed of about eight highly homologous amino acid variants.

No antigen has been identified for these receptors. The method was 5' RACE. Sequenced on an Illumina HiSeq 2500. TCRdb reworked the public reads: Q25 trimming with fastp, MiXCR clone assembly, productive beta chains retained. For every CDR3 protein sequence, its rows merge into one entry that carries the most common genes and DNA. The sample table records approximately 400,000 distinct CDR3 sequences; 15% to 20% of these occur just once. The ten largest clones add up to 1% of the sample. Sequenced input: blood, either unsorted or a sorted T cell fraction (not recorded which). The source is a male donor with ankylosing spondylitis.

This clonotype was recorded a few times. The V gene is TRBV4-3, the J gene TRBJ1-2; D possibly corresponds to TRBD1 (5 bases). The germline V gene encodes CDR1 LGHNA and CDR2 YSLEER. The CDR3 has 16 amino acids. Trimming shortened V by 0 bases and J by 7 bases, and 18 bases separated the two germline ends. The DNA for the CDR3 is TGCGCCAGCAGCCAAGATCTGACCCGCCAGGGAAGTGGCTACACCTTC. Amino acid sequence: CASSQDLTRQGSGYTF.

The rearrangement joins TRBV12-3 or TRBV12-4 to TRBJ2-2; TRBD2 agrees at 8 bases. The CDR3 runs 15 residues. J was trimmed by 4 bases and V by 6 bases; bases with no gene match: 7. CDR3 region: CASSDGLAPTGELFF. DNA of the CDR3: TGTGCCAGCAGCGATGGACTAGCCCCCACCGGGGAGCTGTTTTTT.

The chain carries TRBV10-3 and TRBJ2-7; D is possibly TRBD2 (6 bases). The CDR3 spans 12 residues. Between the trimmed V and J ends, which lost 8 bases and 0 bases, there was a span of 8 bases. Germline V gene sequence: CDR1 ENHRY, CDR2 SYGVKD. This CDR3 reads CAIGGSSYEQYF. The CDR3 nucleotides are TGTGCCATCGGAGGGAGCTCCTACGAGCAGTACTTC.

This clonotype turned up a few times. The V call is TRBV4-3, the J call TRBJ2-7; D perhaps matches TRBD2 (5 bases). The germline V gene has CDR1 LGHNA and CDR2 YSLEER. The CDR3 has 15 amino acids. V was clipped by 1 base and J by 3 bases, with 13 bases between them. The CDR3 coding sequence is TGCGCCAGCAGCCAAGGGAGGTCACAGCGCTACGAGCAGTACTTC. Translation: CASSQGRSQRYEQYF.

The chain links TRBV25-1 to TRBJ1-5; perhaps TRBD1 as D (6 bases). Deletions cut 2 bases from V and 2 bases from J, with 7 bases between. The germline gives CDR1 MGHDK, CDR2 SYGVNS. The CDR3 spans 14 residues. The CDR3 DNA sequence: TGTGCCAGCAGTGAAGCAGGGGGCAATCAGCCCCAGCATTTT. Protein product: CASSEAGGNQPQHF.

This clonotype has ten or more counts. The chain combines TRBV12-3 or TRBV12-4 with TRBJ1-1, with no clear D. The length of the CDR3 is 15 residues. V dropped 2 bases and J dropped 2 bases, with 12 bases sitting between them. As DNA, the CDR3 is TGTGCCAGCAGTTTAAGCCGGCAGGTAAACACTGAAGCTTTCTTT. Translating gives CASSLSRQVNTEAFF.

The rearrangement joins TRBV7-2 to TRBJ2-7, with D hard to call. The germline V gene has CDR1 SGHTA and CDR2 FQGNSA. The CDR3 runs 14 residues. V dropped 1 base and J dropped 3 bases, with 10 bases sitting between them. The CDR3 sequence: CASSLVPGDYEQYF. CDR3 bases: TGTGCCAGCAGCTTAGTCCCAGGAGACTACGAGCAGTACTTC.

At least ten counts were recorded for this clonotype. The genes are TRBV28 and TRBJ1-2; maybe TRBD1 (6 bases). V lost 3 bases, J lost 1 base, and 12 bases lay in between. This CDR3 has 15 residues. Germline CDR1 MDHEN, CDR2 SYDVKM. CDR3: CASSFSGGDNYGYTF. CDR3 bases: TGTGCCAGCAGTTTTTCGGGGGGCGATAACTATGGCTACACCTTC.

The CDR3 sequence: CASSDLREGTGNQPQHF. The CDR3 region has the DNA TGCGCCAGCAGCGACCTCCGCGAAGGGACAGGCAATCAGCCCCAGCATTTT. The chain has TRBV5-1 and TRBJ1-5; 7 positions agree with TRBD1. The J segment lost 2 bases and the V segment lost 4 bases, leaving 12 bases of the junction unmatched. CDR1 is SGHRS and CDR2 is YFSETQ in the germline V gene. The CDR3 runs to 17 residues. The full variable domain, with the rest looked up from reference TRBV5-1 and TRBJ1-5, is KAGVTQTPRYLIKTRGQQVTLSCSPISGHRSVSWYQQTPGQGLQFLFEYFSETQRNKGNFPGRFSGRQFSNSRSEMNVSTLELGDSALYLCASSDLREGTGNQPQHFGDGTRLSIL.